A selection of T cell receptor beta chains follows, all from one sample in a study of neurological immune-mediated disorders. MiXCR, run by TCRdb on the 5' RACE reads, gives a single entry per CDR3 protein. The table includes 55,000 to 70,000 distinct CDR3 sequences, approximately 11% detected once. The sequenced sample consisted of PBMCs. Source of these receptors: a male donor with HTLV-1-associated myelopathy (HAM/TSP). Each CDR3 is given with its conserved first and last residue. A D gene is named only where the DNA matches it firmly. Expanded clones are given a class, and other clones once, few, many or no size at all.

D gene: NA; J gene: TRBJ2-5; clone size: many; V gene: TRBV28; CDR3 DNA: TGTGCCAGCAGCTCGGCAGGGCTCCAAGAGACCCAGTACTTC; CDR3 protein: CASSSAGLQETQYF
D gene: TRBD1; J gene: TRBJ1-5; clone size: many; V gene: TRBV10-2; CDR3 DNA: TGCGCCAGCAGTGAGTCCACAGGGGTTCAGCCCCAGCATTTT; CDR3 protein: CASSESTGVQPQHF
D gene: NA; J gene: TRBJ1-5; clone size: many; V gene: TRBV7-8; CDR3 DNA: TGTGCCAGCAGCTTAATTAATGGCAATCAGCCCCAGCATTTT; CDR3 protein: CASSLINGNQPQHF
D gene: NA; J gene: TRBJ1-2; clone size: many; V gene: TRBV20-1; CDR3 DNA: TGCAGTGCTAGTGGGGGTCTCGCTAACTATGGCTACACCTTC; CDR3 protein: CSASGGLANYGYTF
D gene: NA; J gene: TRBJ2-3; clone size: many; V gene: TRBV25-1; CDR3 DNA: TGTGCCAGCAGGGGGGCCCAGGGTACGCAGTATTTT; CDR3 protein: CASRGAQGTQYF
D gene: NA; J gene: TRBJ2-5; clone size: many; V gene: TRBV20-1; CDR3 DNA: TGCAGTGCTGCGGGCCCGTACCAAGAGACCCAGTACTTC; CDR3 protein: CSAAGPYQETQYF
D gene: NA; J gene: TRBJ2-5; clone size: many; V gene: TRBV20-1; CDR3 DNA: TGCAGTGCTAGTGGTAGCCGAGAGACCCAGTACTTC; CDR3 protein: CSASGSRETQYF
D gene: NA; J gene: TRBJ2-1; clone size: many; V gene: TRBV20-1; CDR3 DNA: TGCAGTGCTGGCCCCCAGCGCTGGTCCTACAATGAGCAGTTCTTC; CDR3 protein: CSAGPQRWSYNEQFF
D gene: TRBD2; J gene: TRBJ2-7; clone size: many; V gene: TRBV12-3/TRBV12-4; CDR3 DNA: TGTGCCGTCAAGAGAAGCGGGGGGGCATCGGAGCAGTACTTC; CDR3 protein: CAVKRSGGASEQYF
D gene: NA; J gene: TRBJ2-2; clone size: many; V gene: TRBV27; CDR3 DNA: TGTGCCAGCAGTCCGTCCGCAGGTCTCTGGCCCGGGGAGCTGTTTTTT; CDR3 protein: CASSPSAGLWPGELFF
D gene: NA; J gene: TRBJ1-2; clone size: many; V gene: TRBV7-9; CDR3 DNA: TGTGCCAGCAGCTTAGATCCAAAGGTCTATGGCTACACCTTC; CDR3 protein: CASSLDPKVYGYTF
D gene: NA; J gene: TRBJ1-1; clone size: many; V gene: TRBV5-6; CDR3 DNA: TGTGCCAGCAGCTTGGGAAAAGGAGCTTTCTTT; CDR3 protein: CASSLGKGAFF
D gene: NA; J gene: TRBJ2-1; clone size: NA; V gene: TRBV5-1; CDR3 DNA: TGCGCCAGCAGCTTCGACACCGACAATGAGCAGTTCTTC; CDR3 protein: CASSFDTDNEQFF
D gene: NA; J gene: TRBJ2-5; clone size: many; V gene: TRBV12-3/TRBV12-4; CDR3 DNA: TGTGCCAGCAGTTTCGGACGGAACCAAGAGACCCAGTACTTC; CDR3 protein: CASSFGRNQETQYF
D gene: TRBD1; J gene: TRBJ1-6; clone size: many; V gene: TRBV7-9; CDR3 DNA: TGTGCCAGCAGCTTAGGACAGGGCCGGCATTCACCCCTCCACTTT; CDR3 protein: CASSLGQGRHSPLHF
D gene: TRBD1; J gene: TRBJ2-5; clone size: NA; V gene: TRBV6-1; CDR3 DNA: TGTGCCAGCAGGGAAAGGGGGCTGCAAGAGACCCAGTACTTC; CDR3 protein: CASRERGLQETQYF